Presented here are 29 T cell receptor beta chains from one specimen sequenced in a study of cytomegalovirus exposure and HLA in healthy donors. Using immunoSEQ multiplex PCR, the repertoire was profiled, and TCRdb retains in-frame clones only, with some absent. The sample has about 120,000 clones, approximately 89% seen once; the top ten hold around 1.3%. The sequencing input was PBMCs. The receptors derive from a young woman in good health and CMV-seronegative.

The chain employs TRBV12-2 and TRBJ2-3; no check of the table's D call, TRBD2, against the DNA was made. TRBV12-2 is designated a pseudogene. The CDR3 is 13 amino acids. The CDR3 DNA reads TGTGCAAGGGGGGGGACCCCACCAAATACGCAGTATTTT. Protein sequence: CARGGTPPNTQYF.

This chain connects TRBV10-1 to TRBJ2-1; 7 nucleotides line up with TRBD2. Germline loops: CDR1 WNHNN, CDR2 SYGVQD (reference sequence). The CDR3 runs to 16 residues. V lost 1 base, J lost 8 bases, and 11 bases stayed unmatched. The CDR3 loop is CASSEFGGRVPYEQFF. In DNA form, the CDR3 reads TGCGCCAGCAGTGAGTTTGGGGGGAGGGTACCGTATGAGCAGTTCTTC.

A few counts support this clone. The chain uses TRBV6-1 and TRBJ1-5; maybe TRBD1 (5 bases). With 6 bases removed from V and 5 bases from J, the gap between germline ends came to 11 bases. Germline V lookup: CDR1 MNHNS, CDR2 SASEGT. The CDR3 spans 13 residues. The CDR3 spells CASSVTGDQPQHF. The CDR3, as DNA: TGTGCCAGCAGCGTAACGGGGGATCAGCCCCAGCATTTT.

V usage is TRBV5-6 and J usage is TRBJ2-3; TRBD1 agrees at 7 bases. With V trimmed by 2 bases and J by 1 base, 7 bases remained unmatched. The CDR3 contains 16 residues. Germline assignment: CDR1 SGHDT and CDR2 YYEEEE. Here the CDR3 reads CASSFLNRGGTDTQYF. The DNA for the CDR3 is TGTGCCAGCAGCTTCCTAAACAGGGGAGGCACAGATACGCAGTATTTT.

This clone was seen a handful of times. This clone may be a read error of a much larger clone one base away. V gene TRBV6-1 combines with J gene TRBJ2-1, with TRBD2 matching over 12 bases. This CDR3 is 15 amino acids long. Germline trimming cut 3 bases from V and 6 bases from J; bases unmatched to any gene: 3. Germline V gives CDR1 MNHNS, CDR2 SASEGT. CDR3 nucleotide sequence: TGTGCCAGCAGTGACTCTAGCGGGGGGGCCAATGAGCAGTTCTTC. Encoded protein: CASSDSSGGANEQFF.

CDR3 DNA sequence: TGTGCCAGCAGTGTAAACCCGAAGAGCTCTGGAAACACCATATATTTT. It translates to CASSVNPKSSGNTIYF. The chain joins TRBV6-1 to TRBJ1-3; D remains ambiguous. Germline V lookup: CDR1 MNHNS, CDR2 SASEGT. Trimming shortened V by 4 bases and J by 0 bases, and 13 bases separated the two germline ends. This CDR3 is built from 16 residues.

The rearrangement joins TRBV5-1 to TRBJ2-7; D is undetermined. CDR3 length equals 13 residues. CDR1 is SGHRS, CDR2 YFSETQ, per germline. The V gene lost 4 bases and the J gene lost 5 bases, with 13 bases spanning the gap. The CDR3: CASSPRSPDEQYF. The CDR3 DNA reads TGCGCCAGCAGCCCGAGGAGTCCAGACGAGCAGTACTTC.

The chain couples TRBV5-1 to TRBJ2-2; 15 bases are shared with TRBD2. With V trimmed by 3 bases and J by 2 bases, 5 bases remained unmatched. The CDR3 has 18 amino acids. CDR1 is SGHRS, CDR2 YFSETQ, per germline. The CDR3 protein is CASSSGLAGGSNTGELFF. CDR3 in DNA: TGCGCCAGCAGCTCGGGACTAGCGGGGGGCTCCAACACCGGGGAGCTGTTTTTT.

This clone was detected a few times. This chain joins TRBV9 and TRBJ1-6; D gene ambiguous. The ends were cut back, 4 bases at V and 7 bases at J, with 12 bases in the middle. CDR3 length: 14 residues. Germline CDR1 and CDR2: SGDLS and YYNGEE. DNA for the CDR3: TGTGCCAGCAGCATCCGAGGGTCAAATTCACCCCTCCACTTT. Translating gives CASSIRGSNSPLHF.

V and J are TRBV7-3 and TRBJ2-1, with 8 bases identical to TRBD2. CDR3 length: 16 residues. From germline, CDR1 is SGHTA and CDR2 FQGTGA. The V segment lost 5 bases and the J segment 0 bases; nucleotides outside the gene matches: 6. In DNA, the CDR3 is TGTGCCAGCAGCCAAATGGGACTAGGCTCCTACAATGAGCAGTTCTTC. Protein sequence: CASSQMGLGSYNEQFF.

This chain joins TRBV11-2 and TRBJ2-3; 9 bases match TRBD1. This CDR3 spans 17 amino acids. The V gene end was trimmed by 4 bases and the J gene end by 4 bases; junction bases not matched to a gene: 12. Germline V lookup: CDR1 SGHAT, CDR2 FQNNGV. DNA of the CDR3: TGTGCCAGCAGCTCTCGATGGGACAGGGAGGCGTCAGATACGCAGTATTTT. This gives the protein CASSSRWDREASDTQYF.

The chain has TRBV7-9 and TRBJ1-1, with TRBD1 matching 7 bases. This CDR3 is built from 13 residues. The germline V gene has CDR1 SEHNR and CDR2 FQNEAQ (reference sequence). With V trimmed by 6 bases and J by 5 bases, 6 bases remained unmatched. CDR3 nucleotide sequence: TGTGCCAGCAGAAATTCAGGGGGGACTGAAGCTTTCTTT. Its protein product is CASRNSGGTEAFF.

The V call is TRBV10-3, the J call TRBJ2-2, with D tentatively TRBD1 (5 bases). This CDR3 is 13 amino acids long. The ends were cut back, 9 bases at V and 5 bases at J, with 13 bases in the middle. CDR1 and CDR2 from the germline V gene are ENHRY and SYGVKD. This chain's CDR3 is CAIRTSLTGELFF. In nucleotides, the CDR3 is TGTGCCATTAGGACATCTTTAACCGGGGAGCTGTTTTTT.

This clone was detected ten times or more. The V and J genes are TRBV6-5 and TRBJ1-2, with D hard to call. This CDR3 comprises 10 residues. Germline CDR1 MNHEY, CDR2 SVGAGI. Trimming left V 10 bases short and J 8 bases short, with 11 bases between. CDR3 sequence: CATRRRGYTF. CDR3 in DNA: TGTGCCACACGCCGGCGGGGCTACACCTTC.

V is TRBV4-2 and J is TRBJ2-1; 9 bases are shared with TRBD2. Germline V lookup: CDR1 LGHNA, CDR2 YNFKEQ. The CDR3 covers 14 residues. V was pared by 1 base and J by 5 bases, with 0 bases of the junction left unmatched. The CDR3 nucleotides are TGTGCCAGCAGCCAAGGACTAGCGGACAATGAGCAGTTCTTC. This encodes CASSQGLADNEQFF.

This rearrangement joins TRBV6-5 to TRBJ1-1; perhaps TRBD1 as D (5 bases). Germline V lookup: CDR1 MNHEY, CDR2 SVGAGI. The CDR3 spans 11 residues. V dropped 5 bases and J dropped 8 bases, with 9 bases sitting between them. The CDR3 sequence is CASSDGAEAFF. The DNA of the CDR3 is TGTGCCAGCAGTGATGGGGCAGAAGCTTTCTTT.

The chain joins TRBV2 to TRBJ2-3; D unresolved. Trimming left V 6 bases short and J 2 bases short, with 15 bases between. This CDR3 has 15 residues. The germline V gene encodes CDR1 SNHLY and CDR2 FYNNEI. The CDR3 reads CASRRSIRITDTQYF. The CDR3, as DNA: TGTGCCAGCAGGAGGTCTATAAGAATCACAGATACGCAGTATTTT.

A single count supports this clone. Here the CDR3 reads CASRPTSQSEQYF. The CDR3 bases are TGCGCCAGCAGACCCACTAGCCAGTCGGAGCAGTACTTC. V usage is TRBV4-1 and J usage is TRBJ2-7, with a weak D call TRBD2 (6 bases). Trimming shortened V by 6 bases and J by 7 bases, and 16 bases separated the two germline ends. The CDR3 contains 13 residues. The germline gives CDR1 MGHRA, CDR2 YSYEKL.

The chain links TRBV2 to TRBJ1-6; tentatively, D is TRBD1 (6 bases). CDR3 length equals 14 residues. The V end was cut by 2 bases, the J end by 7 bases, with 9 bases between. CDR1 is SNHLY and CDR2 is FYNNEI in the germline V gene. The CDR3 DNA reads TGTGCCAGCAGTGAATACAGGGTCAATTCACCCCTCCACTTT. Translated, it gives CASSEYRVNSPLHF.

Comment on this clone: The same CDR3 arises from other DNA sequences in this sample as well. V usage is TRBV2 and J usage is TRBJ1-2; D is possibly TRBD1 (5 bases). This CDR3 is built from 12 residues. With 9 bases removed from V and 6 bases from J, the gap between germline ends came to 14 bases. Per the germline V gene, CDR1 is SNHLY and CDR2 is FYNNEI. CDR3 amino acids: CASSPDSDGYTF. CDR3 sequence (DNA): TGTGCCAGTAGCCCCGACAGTGATGGCTACACCTTC.

In this sample, this clone turned up once. The chain uses TRBV5-1 and TRBJ2-7; D gene unclear. Germline assignment: CDR1 SGHRS and CDR2 YFSETQ. The CDR3 is 13 amino acids. V gave up 1 base and J gave up 7 bases, with 12 bases separating them. CDR3 amino acids: CASSLRQAEEQYF. The CDR3 DNA reads TGCGCCAGCAGCTTGCGGCAGGCTGAGGAGCAGTACTTC.

The chain recombines TRBV19 with TRBJ2-1, with 8 bases fitting TRBD1. CDR1 is LNHDA and CDR2 is SQIVND in the germline V gene (reference sequence). This CDR3 is 13 amino acids long. The trim removed 3 bases at V and 11 bases at J, leaving 6 bases unmatched. This CDR3 reads CASSIDPGGKQFF. CDR3 nucleotides: TGTGCCAGTAGTATCGATCCAGGGGGCAAGCAGTTCTTC. Supplemented by reference TRBV19 and TRBJ2-1, the full variable domain reads DGGITQSPKYLFRKEGQNVTLSCEQNLNHDAMYWYRQDPGQGLRLIYYSQIVNDFQKGDIAEGYSVSREKKESFPLTVTSAQKNPTAFYLCASSIDPGGKQFFGPGTRLTVL.

The table lists this clone with a count of one. V and J are TRBV5-6 and TRBJ2-3; TRBD1 is a possible D gene (6 bases). The V gene's germline CDR1 is SGHDT and CDR2 YYEEEE. The CDR3 is 13 amino acids. V gave up 4 bases and J gave up 2 bases, with 8 bases separating them. The CDR3 coding sequence is TGTGCCAGCAGCGCAGGGGCCACAGATACGCAGTATTTT. Its translation is CASSAGATDTQYF.

V and J are TRBV7-2 and TRBJ2-5, with TRBD2 as a possible D gene (5 bases). The CDR3 spans 14 residues. Germline CDR1 SGHTA, CDR2 FQGNSA. Trimming took off 0 bases at V and 5 bases at J, with 10 bases between the two ends. Here the CDR3 reads CASSLAAAVETQYF. CDR3 nucleotide sequence: TGTGCCAGCAGCTTAGCGGCAGCGGTCGAGACCCAGTACTTC.

J is TRBJ1-3 and V is TRBV9, with 8 bases identical to TRBD1. The length of the CDR3 is 16 residues. The junction had 10 bases not matched to a gene; V was cut back by 4 bases and J by 4 bases. Germline V gene sequence: CDR1 SGDLS, CDR2 YYNGEE. Here the CDR3 reads CASSFQGASYGNTIYF. CDR3 nucleotides: TGTGCCAGCAGCTTTCAGGGGGCGAGTTACGGAAACACCATATATTTT.

The chain links TRBV6-1 to TRBJ1-1, with D unresolved. Trimming pared 7 bases from V and 7 bases from J, leaving 13 bases between. Germline V gives CDR1 MNHNS, CDR2 SASEGT. This CDR3 region has 12 residues. The CDR3 reads CASIESRGEAFF. CDR3 nucleotide sequence: TGTGCCAGCATTGAGTCCCGGGGTGAAGCTTTCTTT.

The chain is built from TRBV10-3 and TRBJ2-2, with a weak D call TRBD2 (6 bases). V dropped 5 bases and J dropped 0 bases, with 7 bases sitting between them. The length of the CDR3 is 14 residues. The germline V gene has CDR1 ENHRY and CDR2 SYGVKD. This CDR3 reads CAISSGPNTGELFF. For the CDR3, the DNA is TGTGCCATCAGTAGCGGGCCGAACACCGGGGAGCTGTTTTTT.

This chain connects TRBV6-6 to TRBJ2-7; no definite D call. The CDR3 loop spans 12 amino acids. The V gene lost 5 bases and the J gene lost 5 bases, with 10 bases spanning the gap. Germline V lookup: CDR1 MNHNY, CDR2 SVGAGI (reference sequence). CDR3 protein: CASSPTVNEQYF. The CDR3 nucleotides read TGTGCCAGCAGTCCTACAGTGAACGAGCAGTACTTC.

This sequence joins TRBV5-4 and TRBJ2-7; D is possibly TRBD2 (6 bases). V was clipped by 0 bases and J by 0 bases, with 7 bases between them. The CDR3 contains 14 residues. The V gene's germline CDR1 is SGHNT and CDR2 YYREEE (reference sequence). Here the CDR3 DNA reads TGTGCCAGCAGCTTGGGCGGGGCCTCCTACGAGCAGTACTTC. It is translated as CASSLGGASYEQYF.